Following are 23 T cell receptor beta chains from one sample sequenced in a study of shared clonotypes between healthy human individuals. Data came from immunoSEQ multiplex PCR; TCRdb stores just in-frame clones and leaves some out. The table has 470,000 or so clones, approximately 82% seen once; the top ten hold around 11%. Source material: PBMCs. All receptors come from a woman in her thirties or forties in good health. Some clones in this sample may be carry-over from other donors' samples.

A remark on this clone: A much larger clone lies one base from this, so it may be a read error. The CDR3 is CASSWGQNTEAFF. The CDR3 region has the DNA TGTGCCAGCAGCTGGGGACAGAACACTGAAGCTTTCTTT. The chain combines TRBV5-5 with TRBJ1-1; maybe TRBD1 (6 bases). The germline CDR1 and CDR2 sequences are SGHKS and YYEKEE (reference sequence). With 3 bases removed from V and 1 base from J, the gap between germline ends came to 7 bases. The CDR3 extends over 13 amino acids.

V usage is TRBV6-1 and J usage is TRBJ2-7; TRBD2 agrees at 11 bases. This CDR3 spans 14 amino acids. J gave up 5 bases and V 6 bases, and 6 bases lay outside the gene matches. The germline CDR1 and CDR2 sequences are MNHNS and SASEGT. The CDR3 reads CASSPGLAVHEQYF. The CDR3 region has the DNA TGTGCCAGCAGCCCGGGACTAGCGGTCCACGAGCAGTACTTC.

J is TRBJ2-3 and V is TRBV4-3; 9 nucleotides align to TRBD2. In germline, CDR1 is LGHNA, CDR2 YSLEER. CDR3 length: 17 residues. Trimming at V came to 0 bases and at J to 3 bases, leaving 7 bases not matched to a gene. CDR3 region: CASSQEVSSGVTDTQYF. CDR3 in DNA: TGCGCCAGCAGCCAAGAAGTGTCTAGCGGGGTTACAGATACGCAGTATTTT.

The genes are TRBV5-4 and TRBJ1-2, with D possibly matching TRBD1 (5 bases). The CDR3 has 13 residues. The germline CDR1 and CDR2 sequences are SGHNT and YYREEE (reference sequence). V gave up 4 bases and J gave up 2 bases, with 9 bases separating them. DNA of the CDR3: TGTGCCAGCAGCGAGACAGAGAACTATGGCTACACCTTC. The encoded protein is CASSETENYGYTF.

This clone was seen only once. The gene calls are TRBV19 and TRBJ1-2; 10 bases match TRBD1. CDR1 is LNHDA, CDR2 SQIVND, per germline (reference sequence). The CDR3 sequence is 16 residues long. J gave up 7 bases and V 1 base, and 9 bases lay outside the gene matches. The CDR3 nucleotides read TGTGCCAGTAGTATAGGCGACAGGGGGCGCGTAGGTGGCTACACCTTC. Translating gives CASSIGDRGRVGGYTF.

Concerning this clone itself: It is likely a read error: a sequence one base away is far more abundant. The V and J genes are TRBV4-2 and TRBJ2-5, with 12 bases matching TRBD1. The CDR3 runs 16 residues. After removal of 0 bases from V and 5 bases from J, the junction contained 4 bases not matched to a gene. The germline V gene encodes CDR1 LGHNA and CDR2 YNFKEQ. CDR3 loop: CASSQEGTGGAETQYF. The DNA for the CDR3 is TGTGCCAGCAGCCAAGAAGGGACAGGGGGCGCTGAGACCCAGTACTTC.

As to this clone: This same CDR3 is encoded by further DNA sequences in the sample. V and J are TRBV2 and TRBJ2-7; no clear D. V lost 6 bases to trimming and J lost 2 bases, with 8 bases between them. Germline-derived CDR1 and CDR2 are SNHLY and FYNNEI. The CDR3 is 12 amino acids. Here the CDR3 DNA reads TGTGCCAGCAGAGGAGCCGCCTACGAGCAGTACTTC. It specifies CASRGAAYEQYF. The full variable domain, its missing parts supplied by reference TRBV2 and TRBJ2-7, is EPEVTQTPSHQVTQMGQEVILRCVPISNHLYFYWYRQILGQKVEFLVSFYNNEISEKSEIFDDQFSVERPDGSNFTLKIRSTKLEDSAMYFCASRGAAYEQYFGPGTRLTVT.

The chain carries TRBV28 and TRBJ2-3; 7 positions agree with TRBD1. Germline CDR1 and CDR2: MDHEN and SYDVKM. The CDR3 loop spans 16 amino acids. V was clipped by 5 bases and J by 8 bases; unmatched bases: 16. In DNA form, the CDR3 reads TGTGCCAGCAGTGGGACAGCGATACATGAACCGGGTACGCAGTATTTT. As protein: CASSGTAIHEPGTQYF.

The CDR3: CASSQLAGGTSTDTQYF. CDR3 bases: TGCGCCAGCAGCCAGCTAGCGGGAGGTACTAGCACAGATACGCAGTATTTT. The chain links TRBV4-1 to TRBJ2-3; 11 nucleotides align to TRBD2. Germline-derived CDR1 and CDR2 are MGHRA and YSYEKL. The V segment lost 3 bases and the J segment 0 bases; nucleotides outside the gene matches: 5. CDR3 size: 17 residues.

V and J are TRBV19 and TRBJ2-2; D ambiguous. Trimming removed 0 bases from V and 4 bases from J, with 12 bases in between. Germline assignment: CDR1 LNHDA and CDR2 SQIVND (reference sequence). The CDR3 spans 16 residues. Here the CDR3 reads CASSIEFSTFTGELFF. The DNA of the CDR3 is TGTGCCAGTAGTATAGAGTTCAGTACTTTCACCGGGGAGCTGTTTTTT.

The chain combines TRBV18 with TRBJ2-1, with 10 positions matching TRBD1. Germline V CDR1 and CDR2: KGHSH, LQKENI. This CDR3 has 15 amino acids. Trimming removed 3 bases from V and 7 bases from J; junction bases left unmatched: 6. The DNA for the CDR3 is TGTGCCAGCTCACCGACAGGGGGCGCTTTTAATGAGCAGTTCTTC. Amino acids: CASSPTGGAFNEQFF. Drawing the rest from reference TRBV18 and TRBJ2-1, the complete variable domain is NAGVMQNPRHLVRRRGQEARLRCSPMKGHSHVYWYRQLPEEGLKFMVYLQKENIIDESGMPKERFSAEFPKEGPSILRIQQVVRGDSAAYFCASSPTGGAFNEQFFGPGTRLTVL.

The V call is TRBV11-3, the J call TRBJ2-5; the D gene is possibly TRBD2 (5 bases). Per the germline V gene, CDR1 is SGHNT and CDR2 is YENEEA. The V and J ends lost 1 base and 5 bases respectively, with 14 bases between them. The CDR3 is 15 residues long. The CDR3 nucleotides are TGTGCCAGCAGCTTAGGGGGTGGACGCGGGGAGACCCAGTACTTC. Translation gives CASSLGGGRGETQYF.

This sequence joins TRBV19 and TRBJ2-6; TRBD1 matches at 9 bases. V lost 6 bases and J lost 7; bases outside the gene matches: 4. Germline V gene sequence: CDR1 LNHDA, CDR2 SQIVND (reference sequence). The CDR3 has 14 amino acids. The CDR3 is CASSRDRVANVLTF. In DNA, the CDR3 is TGTGCCAGTAGCCGGGACAGGGTTGCCAACGTCCTGACTTTC. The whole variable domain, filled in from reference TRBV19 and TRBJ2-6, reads DGGITQSPKYLFRKEGQNVTLSCEQNLNHDAMYWYRQDPGQGLRLIYYSQIVNDFQKGDIAEGYSVSREKKESFPLTVTSAQKNPTAFYLCASSRDRVANVLTFGAGSRLTVL.

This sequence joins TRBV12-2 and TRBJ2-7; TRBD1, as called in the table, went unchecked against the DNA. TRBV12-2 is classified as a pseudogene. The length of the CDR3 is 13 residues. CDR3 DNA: TGTGCAAGTCGCTTCTCACAGACCTACGAGCAGTACTTC. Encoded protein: CASRFSQTYEQYF.

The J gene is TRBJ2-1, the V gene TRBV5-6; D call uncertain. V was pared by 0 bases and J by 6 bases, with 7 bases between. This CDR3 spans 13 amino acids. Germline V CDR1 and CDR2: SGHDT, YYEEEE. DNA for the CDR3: TGTGCCAGCAGCTTGGTCCAGGCCAATGAGCAGTTCTTC. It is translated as CASSLVQANEQFF.

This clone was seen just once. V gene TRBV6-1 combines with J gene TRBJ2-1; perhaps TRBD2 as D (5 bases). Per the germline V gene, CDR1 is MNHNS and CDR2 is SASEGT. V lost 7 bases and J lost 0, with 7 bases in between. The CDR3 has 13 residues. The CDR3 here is CASTRDSYNEQFF. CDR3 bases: TGTGCCAGCACCCGGGACTCCTACAATGAGCAGTTCTTC.

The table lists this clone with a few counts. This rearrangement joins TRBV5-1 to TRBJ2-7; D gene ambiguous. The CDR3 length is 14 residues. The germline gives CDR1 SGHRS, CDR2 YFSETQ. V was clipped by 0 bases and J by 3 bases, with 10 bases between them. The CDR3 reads CASSLALGRYEQYF. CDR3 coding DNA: TGCGCCAGCAGCTTGGCCCTGGGTCGCTACGAGCAGTACTTC.

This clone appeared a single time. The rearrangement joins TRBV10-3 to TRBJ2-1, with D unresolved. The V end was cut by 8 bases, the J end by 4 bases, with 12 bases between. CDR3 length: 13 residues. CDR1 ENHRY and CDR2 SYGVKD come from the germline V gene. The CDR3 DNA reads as TGTGCCATCCAAGGTCTTACATACAATGAGCAGTTCTTC. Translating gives CAIQGLTYNEQFF.

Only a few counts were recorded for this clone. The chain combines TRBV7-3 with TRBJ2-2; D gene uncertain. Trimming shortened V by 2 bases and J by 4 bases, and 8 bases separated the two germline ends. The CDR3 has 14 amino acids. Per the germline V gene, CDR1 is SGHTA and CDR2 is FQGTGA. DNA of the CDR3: TGTGCCAGCAGCTTACTTCCCCTCACCGGGGAGCTGTTTTTT. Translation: CASSLLPLTGELFF. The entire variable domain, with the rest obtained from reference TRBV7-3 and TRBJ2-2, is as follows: GAGVSQTPSNKVTEKGKYVELRCDPISGHTALYWYRQSLGQGPEFLIYFQGTGAADDSGLPNDRFFAVRPEGSVSTLKIQRTERGDSAVYLCASSLLPLTGELFFGEGSRLTVL.

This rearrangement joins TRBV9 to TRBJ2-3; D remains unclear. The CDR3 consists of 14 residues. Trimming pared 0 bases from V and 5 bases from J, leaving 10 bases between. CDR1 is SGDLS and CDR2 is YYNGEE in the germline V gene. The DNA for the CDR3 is TGTGCCAGCAGCGTAGAAAGTAGAGTAGATACGCAGTATTTT. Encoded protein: CASSVESRVDTQYF.

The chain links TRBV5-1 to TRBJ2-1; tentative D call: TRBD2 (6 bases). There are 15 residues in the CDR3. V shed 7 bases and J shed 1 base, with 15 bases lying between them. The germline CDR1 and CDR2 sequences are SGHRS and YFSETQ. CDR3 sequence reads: CASGRSSGSYNEQFF. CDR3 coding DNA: TGCGCCAGCGGCCGATCGAGCGGGTCCTACAATGAGCAGTTCTTC.

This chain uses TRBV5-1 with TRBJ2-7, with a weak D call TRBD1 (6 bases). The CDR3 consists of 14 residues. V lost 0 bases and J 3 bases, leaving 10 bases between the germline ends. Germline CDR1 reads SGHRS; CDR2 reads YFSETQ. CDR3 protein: CASSLGTDGYEQYF. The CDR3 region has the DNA TGCGCCAGCAGCTTGGGGACAGACGGCTACGAGCAGTACTTC.

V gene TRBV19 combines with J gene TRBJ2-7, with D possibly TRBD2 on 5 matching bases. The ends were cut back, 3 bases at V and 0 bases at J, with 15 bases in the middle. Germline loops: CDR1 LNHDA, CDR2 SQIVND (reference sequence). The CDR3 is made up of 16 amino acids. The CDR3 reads CASSMTLRVRSYEQYF. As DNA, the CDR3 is TGTGCCAGTAGTATGACCTTGCGGGTACGCTCCTACGAGCAGTACTTC.